This T cell receptor beta chain comes out of a study of identical twins' blood T cells. The CDR3 sequence is 14 residues long. With 7 bases clipped from V and 4 bases from J, the junction kept 9 bases outside the gene matches. Looked up from germline, CDR1 is SQVTM and CDR2 is ANQGSEA. This clonotype was seen more than once but under ten times. TCRdb re-called the 5' RACE reads with MiXCR, one entry per CDR3 protein. The data contain roughly 340,000 distinct CDR3 sequences, over 25% of them singletons. The receptor's source is a woman aged 18 to 55 in good health. The chain employs TRBV29-1 and TRBJ1-2; 10 nucleotides agree with TRBD1. The sample consisted of PBMCs. CDR3 coding DNA: TGCAGCGGGGGGGACAGGGGAAAAATCTATGGCTACACCTTC. Protein product: CSGGDRGKIYGYTF.